This entry describes one T cell receptor beta chain. The specificity of this receptor is unknown. The record has no base qualities; no much larger clone is one base away. The sample belongs to a study of T-cell reconstitution after alpha-beta-depleted transplantation in children (dated by TCRdb to 2016 to 2018). Concerning the study at large: Using TCR repertoire profiling, the study quantitatively followed how T-cell immune reconstitution unfolded in children after TCRalphabeta/CD19-depleted allogeneic hematopoietic cell transplantation.

The CDR3 starts with the cysteine, ends with the phenylalanine, and has 15 residues. Of the read, only the CDR3 DNA is kept; its 45 bases are in frame from base 1. V is trimmed back by 3 bases and J by 4 bases, and the junction contains 6 bases that no gene match accounts for. The method behind the library was PCR. The sample was run on an Illumina HiSeq 2500. TCR library preparation used molecular barcoding, with unique molecular identifiers applied to normalize quantification of the TCRbeta repertoire. Using fastp trimming at Q25 and MiXCR clonotype assembly, TCRdb reanalyzed the public sequencing data and kept in-frame beta chains. Identical CDR3 protein sequences are pooled into one entry, listed with their most common genes and DNA. Across this sample there are roughly 350,000 distinct CDR3 sequences, with around 15% seen only once. The ten largest clonotypes hold about 41% of the sample. What the authors observed across the whole study: The apparently early recovery of alphabetaT-cell counts about two months after transplant reportedly depended on only several hundred rapidly expanded clones that came from non-depleted graft cells. In some patients, the high TCRbeta diversity seen at day 60 was put down to recipient T cells and intrathymic progenitors that had survived conditioning. Over subsequent months, a decline in hyperexpanded clone frequencies was noted, and after one year, T-cell counts and TCRbeta diversity were mostly ascribed to newly produced T cells.

In the paper's terms, the treatment or condition label means: allogeneic hematopoietic cell transplantation with graft depleted of TCRalphabeta T cells and CD19 B cells. Transplant recipients were children who received TCRalphabeta/CD19-depleted allogeneic hematopoietic cell grafts. The clonotype originates from a male patient aged 2-10 years who had a stem cell transplant for acute lymphoblastic leukemia, so the T cells may come from the graft donor. The sequence links TRBV12-3 or TRBV12-4 to TRBJ2-3, with 8 bases in between that match TRBD1. The starting material was PBMCs, mostly from graft donor cells, obtained 360 days after TCRalphabeta/CD19-depleted stem cell transplant. The DNA sequence follows: TGTGCCAGCAGTTTTGTATCCAGGGGGCCAGATACGCAGTATTTT. Translated, this is CASSFVSRGPDTQYF.